The following is a TCR beta chain sequence with its context. Its specificity is not known. The length of the CDR3 is 14 residues. The germline CDR1 and CDR2 sequences are SGHTA and FQGNSA. Trimming shortened V by 3 bases and J by 3 bases, and 11 bases separated the two germline ends. Loaded into unsorted PBMC replicate PCRs was about 310 ng DNA, about 30,000 T cell genomes. As originally analysed: Junction-only sequences produced by ImmunoSEQ had no quality scores, so filtering differed. Sequenced by immunoSEQ multiplex PCR; TCRdb stores in-frame clones only, minus some. That table gives V, J and clone size, and the DNA gave D and trimming. The sample has fewer than 650,000 clones; 75% to 85% are singletons. The source of the sample is a study of shared clonotypes between healthy human individuals. Across the whole study: The composition of the donors was a couple of women and a few men aged 18 to 49.

Study-wide results and caveats: The authors expected sequencing depth to affect clonotype sharing among donors.

The chain is built from TRBV7-2 and TRBJ1-1; weak D call: TRBD1 (6 bases). Material: PBMCs. The TCR comes from a woman between 40 and 55 years old in good health. Some clones in this sample may be carry-over from other donors' samples. The chain's CDR3 is CASSLVPGDTEAFF. CDR3 sequence (DNA): TGTGCCAGCAGCTTGGTCCCAGGGGACACTGAAGCTTTCTTT. The full variable domain, rest sourced from reference TRBV7-2 and TRBJ1-1, is GAGVSQSPSNKVTEKGKDVELRCDPISGHTALYWYRQSLGQGLEFLIYFQGNSAPDKSGLPSDRFSAERTGGSVSTLTIQRTQQEDSAVYLCASSLVPGDTEAFFGQGTRLTVV.